The clone carrying this T cell receptor (beta chain) was seen repeatedly, ten times or more. The sample comes from a study of human T cells and chemical hapten exposure. The time point denotes: patch test 2, 6 weeks after DPC sensitization. The treatment here: therapeutic diphenylcyclopropenone sensitization with weekly scalp DPC. TCRdb passed the RACE reads through MiXCR, listing each CDR3 protein once. The repertoire holds just over 350,000 distinct CDR3 sequences, with around 6% as singletons. Trimming removed 7 bases from V and 2 bases from J, with 15 bases in between. CDR3 size: 15 residues. Germline CDR1 is SQVTM and CDR2 is ANQGSEA.

The V and J genes are TRBV29-1 and TRBJ2-6; D call uncertain. The TCR sequence derives from a woman between 18 and 30 years old with alopecia areata. Some clones in this sample may be carry-over from other donors' samples. The input for sequencing was whole blood, taken in connection with sensitization to the hapten diphenylcyclopropenone (DPC). CDR3 region: CSAANLGTGANVLTF. CDR3 in DNA: TGCAGCGCCGCGAACTTGGGCACTGGGGCCAACGTCCTGACTTTC.